Below, 31 T cell receptor beta chains from the same sample are listed, as sequenced in a study of blood T cell repertoires in COVID-19. Data came from immunoSEQ multiplex PCR; TCRdb stores just in-frame clones and leaves some out. The sample records some 38,000 clones, around 90% being singletons. Sequenced input: peripheral blood. Receptors originate from a man between 60 and 75 years old with active or convalescent COVID-19.

This clone came up a few times. CDR3 sequence reads: CASSPPTGVAYEQYF. DNA for the CDR3: TGTGCCAGCTCACCACCAACAGGGGTGGCCTACGAGCAGTACTTC. The V call is TRBV18, the J call TRBJ2-7, with 7 positions matching TRBD1. The germline V gene encodes CDR1 KGHSH and CDR2 LQKENI. Trimming removed 0 bases from V and 2 bases from J; junction bases left unmatched: 4. The CDR3 runs 15 residues.

The chain combines TRBV27 with TRBJ1-5; 7 bases align to TRBD1. After removal of 1 base from V and 4 bases from J, the junction contained 4 bases not matched to a gene. The CDR3 sequence is 15 residues long. From germline, CDR1 is MNHEY and CDR2 SMNVEV (reference sequence). CDR3: CASSLWGQQNQPQHF. The CDR3 nucleotides read TGTGCCAGCAGTTTATGGGGACAGCAAAATCAGCCCCAGCATTTT.

This clone was detected only once. This chain uses TRBV3-1 (or the pseudogene TRBV3-2) with TRBJ2-1; the match to TRBD2 covers 8 bases. V trimming: 3 bases; J trimming: 3 bases; junction bases outside the gene matches: 7. CDR1 is LGHDT and CDR2 is YNNKEL in the germline V gene (reference sequence). The CDR3 loop spans 16 amino acids. The CDR3 here is CASSHPLAGRYNEQFF. Written as DNA, the CDR3 is TGTGCCAGCAGCCACCCCTTAGCGGGACGCTACAATGAGCAGTTCTTC.

The rearrangement uses TRBV6-1 and TRBJ1-5, with D unresolved. The CDR3 extends over 14 amino acids. V lost 0 bases and J lost 6, with 9 bases in between. Germline V gives CDR1 MNHNS, CDR2 SASEGT. The CDR3 reads CASSEATAGQPQHF. The DNA for the CDR3 is TGTGCCAGCAGTGAAGCCACGGCGGGTCAGCCCCAGCATTTT.

V usage is TRBV6-2 or TRBV6-3 and J usage is TRBJ1-1, with 7 bases identical to TRBD1. The junction had 4 bases not matched to a gene; V was cut back by 6 bases and J by 0 bases. The CDR3 has 14 residues. CDR1 is MNHEY, CDR2 SVGEGT, per germline. The CDR3 DNA reads TGTGCCAGCAGCCAGACAGGGATGAACACTGAAGCTTTCTTT. Encoded protein: CASSQTGMNTEAFF.

Here the CDR3 DNA reads TGTGCCAGCAGTGCCCTGTATAGATCTGGGGCCAACGTCCTGACTTTC. Protein product: CASSALYRSGANVLTF. The chain uses TRBV6-1 and TRBJ2-6; D remains ambiguous. The V gene lost 4 bases and the J gene lost 1 base, with 11 bases spanning the gap. From germline, CDR1 is MNHNS and CDR2 SASEGT. The CDR3 is made up of 16 amino acids.

The rearrangement uses TRBV7-2 and TRBJ2-1; the D gene is possibly TRBD1 (5 bases). The CDR3 runs to 13 residues. Germline V gene data show CDR1 as SGHTA and CDR2 as FQGNSA. V was trimmed by 3 bases and J by 4 bases, leaving 7 bases between them. DNA of the CDR3: TGTGCCAGCAGCTTCAGGGTATACAATGAGCAGTTCTTC. Protein: CASSFRVYNEQFF.

J is TRBJ2-5 and V is TRBV28; D uncertain. Germline V gene data show CDR1 as MDHEN and CDR2 as SYDVKM. The length of the CDR3 is 12 residues. V was pared by 2 bases and J by 1 base, with 2 bases between. In DNA form, the CDR3 reads TGTGCCAGCAGTTTACTCCAAGAGACCCAGTACTTC. The encoded protein is CASSLLQETQYF. Together with reference TRBV28 and TRBJ2-5, the CDR3 gives the full variable domain: DVKVTQSSRYLVKRTGEKVFLECVQDMDHENMFWYRQDPGLGLRLIYFSYDVKMKEKGDIPEGYSVSREKKERFSLILESASTNQTSMYLCASSLLQETQYFGPGTRLLVL.

V is TRBV4-1 and J is TRBJ2-2; 8 nucleotides agree with TRBD2. CDR1 MGHRA and CDR2 YSYEKL come from the germline V gene. Germline trimming cut 5 bases from V and 7 bases from J; bases unmatched to any gene: 6. CDR3 length: 14 residues. CDR3 amino acids: CASSLPAGGGELFF. The DNA for the CDR3 is TGCGCCAGCAGCTTGCCGGCGGGGGGCGGGGAGCTGTTTTTT.

The chain couples TRBV27 to TRBJ1-5, with 7 bases lining up with TRBD1. The CDR3 runs to 14 residues. The ends lost 11 bases at V and 5 bases at J; junction bases unmatched: 12. Germline V CDR1 and CDR2: MNHEY, SMNVEV (reference sequence). The CDR3 region has the DNA TGTGCCCCCCCCAGAGAGGGGACAGATCAGCCCCAGCATTTT. Translated, it gives CAPPREGTDQPQHF.

J is TRBJ2-7 and V is TRBV3-1 (or the pseudogene TRBV3-2), with TRBD2 as a possible D gene (5 bases). V lost 1 base to trimming and J lost 3 bases, with 10 bases between them. The V gene's germline CDR1 is LGHDT and CDR2 YNNKEL (reference sequence). This CDR3 comprises 14 residues. CDR3 nucleotides: TGTGCCAGCAGCCAAGTTCTGAGCGGCTACGAGCAGTACTTC. Its translation is CASSQVLSGYEQYF.

The chain carries TRBV10-3 and TRBJ1-1; D may be TRBD1 (6 bases). V lost 6 bases, J lost 4 bases, and 15 bases lay in between. The CDR3 covers 14 residues. Germline CDR1 is ENHRY and CDR2 is SYGVKD. The CDR3 region has the DNA TGTGCCATCAGGGAGACAGGAGTAAGCACTGAAGCTTTCTTT. This gives the protein CAIRETGVSTEAFF.

This clone was seen once. This chain connects TRBV5-1 to TRBJ2-6, with D maybe TRBD1 (6 bases). The CDR3 is 16 amino acids. Germline V CDR1 and CDR2: SGHRS, YFSETQ. Trimming pared 4 bases from V and 0 bases from J, leaving 11 bases between. The CDR3 DNA reads TGCGCCAGCAGCCTCACAGGGTTCTCTGGGGCCAACGTCCTGACTTTC. Amino acids: CASSLTGFSGANVLTF.

The V call is TRBV7-9, the J call TRBJ2-1; TRBD1 agrees at 7 bases. Germline CDR1 and CDR2: SEHNR and FQNEAQ (reference sequence). The CDR3 spans 18 residues. V shed 4 bases and J 0 bases; nucleotides not matched to a gene: 12. CDR3 loop: CASSSPSDRRSSYNEQFF. CDR3 in DNA: TGTGCCAGCAGCTCTCCCTCGGACAGGAGGAGCTCCTACAATGAGCAGTTCTTC.

V usage is TRBV3-1 (or the pseudogene TRBV3-2) and J usage is TRBJ2-5; D is unresolved. The germline CDR1 and CDR2 sequences are LGHDT and YNNKEL (reference sequence). The length of the CDR3 is 12 residues. Trimming left V 4 bases short and J 2 bases short, with 5 bases between. This CDR3 reads CASSRVQETQYF. The CDR3 DNA follows: TGTGCCAGCAGCCGCGTTCAAGAGACCCAGTACTTC.

This clone was detected once. The chain joins TRBV11-2 to TRBJ2-3; D is possibly TRBD1 (6 bases). This CDR3 spans 16 amino acids. V lost 1 base to trimming and J lost 2 bases, with 13 bases between them. CDR1 is SGHAT, CDR2 FQNNGV, per germline. The CDR3 coding sequence is TGTGCCAGCAGCTTAGTCTTACAGGGATTCACAGATACGCAGTATTTT. Its protein is CASSLVLQGFTDTQYF.

The gene calls are TRBV5-1 and TRBJ2-2, with 11 bases that match TRBD2. Germline V CDR1 and CDR2: SGHRS, YFSETQ. This CDR3 comprises 15 residues. The V segment lost 4 bases and the J segment 6 bases; nucleotides outside the gene matches: 5. CDR3: CASSLTSGSPGELFF. The CDR3 bases are TGCGCCAGCAGCCTTACTAGCGGGAGCCCCGGGGAGCTGTTTTTT.

V is TRBV5-6 and J is TRBJ2-1; 9 nucleotides match TRBD1. The length of the CDR3 is 15 residues. Per the germline V gene, CDR1 is SGHDT and CDR2 is YYEEEE. With 4 bases clipped from V and 0 bases from J, the junction kept 2 bases outside the gene matches. CDR3 sequence reads: CASSKTGGSYNEQFF. In DNA form, the CDR3 reads TGTGCCAGCAGCAAGACAGGGGGCTCCTACAATGAGCAGTTCTTC.

V usage is TRBV5-1 and J usage is TRBJ2-2, with 8 bases fitting TRBD1. The CDR3 contains 16 residues. The V gene's germline CDR1 is SGHRS and CDR2 YFSETQ. The V segment lost 4 bases and the J segment 0 bases; nucleotides outside the gene matches: 5. CDR3 bases: TGCGCCAGCAGCCCCTGGACAGGGACGAACACCGGGGAGCTGTTTTTT. Translation gives CASSPWTGTNTGELFF.

The V and J genes are TRBV28 and TRBJ2-2; the match to TRBD1 covers 7 bases. The CDR3 totals 15 residues. Per the germline V gene, CDR1 is MDHEN and CDR2 is SYDVKM. The V gene end was trimmed by 2 bases and the J gene end by 5 bases; junction bases not matched to a gene: 5. The CDR3 DNA reads TGTGCCAGCAGTTTAGGACAGGTGGGGACCGGGGAGCTGTTTTTT. Translating it yields CASSLGQVGTGELFF.

The V call is TRBV5-1, the J call TRBJ2-2; TRBD2 might be the D (6 bases). Germline V CDR1 and CDR2: SGHRS, YFSETQ. Trimming removed 4 bases at V and 4 bases at J, with 8 bases between. CDR3 length: 13 amino acids. The CDR3 loop is CASSTSRTGELFF. DNA of the CDR3: TGCGCCAGCAGCACTAGCCGCACCGGGGAGCTGTTTTTT.

The chain has TRBV30 and TRBJ1-4, with D possibly matching TRBD1 (5 bases). Trimming cost V 0 bases and J 7 bases, with 15 bases left between them. Germline CDR1 GTSNPN, CDR2 SVGIG (reference sequence). The CDR3 loop spans 15 amino acids. The chain's CDR3 is CAWSVRGLGSEKLFF. The CDR3 DNA reads as TGTGCCTGGAGTGTACGGGGACTGGGGAGTGAAAAACTGTTTTTT.

The CDR3 spells CASSTRVASGNYNEQFF. The CDR3 DNA is TGTGCCAGCAGCACCCGGGTGGCTAGCGGAAACTACAATGAGCAGTTCTTC. The chain uses TRBV28 and TRBJ2-1; 7 bases line up with TRBD2. The junction had 14 bases not matched to a gene; V was cut back by 6 bases and J by 3 bases. CDR3 size: 17 residues. Germline assignment: CDR1 MDHEN and CDR2 SYDVKM.

V is TRBV2 and J is TRBJ1-6, with TRBD1 matching over 9 bases. The germline V gene has CDR1 SNHLY and CDR2 FYNNEI. This CDR3 spans 14 amino acids. V lost 8 bases, J lost 7 bases, and 6 bases stayed unmatched. In DNA, the CDR3 is TGTGCCAGCTCCCGGGACAGGGTCAATTCACCCCTCCACTTT. Translated, it gives CASSRDRVNSPLHF.

The chain uses TRBV5-1 and TRBJ1-2; 9 bases line up with TRBD1. The CDR3 spans 16 residues. Germline loops: CDR1 SGHRS, CDR2 YFSETQ. J gave up 7 bases and V 1 base, and 11 bases lay outside the gene matches. The CDR3: CASSLRSTGGLSGYTF. The CDR3 nucleotides are TGCGCCAGCAGCTTGAGATCCACAGGGGGCCTGTCTGGCTACACCTTC. Complete variable domain (other parts from reference TRBV5-1 and TRBJ1-2): KAGVTQTPRYLIKTRGQQVTLSCSPISGHRSVSWYQQTPGQGLQFLFEYFSETQRNKGNFPGRFSGRQFSNSRSEMNVSTLELGDSALYLCASSLRSTGGLSGYTFGSGTRLTVV.

The rearrangement links TRBV7-8 to TRBJ2-2, with a possible D match to TRBD1 (5 bases). The CDR3 runs 14 residues. Germline CDR1 SGHVS, CDR2 FQNEAQ. The V end lost 5 bases, the J end lost 1 base, and 8 bases lay between the germline ends. The CDR3 nucleotides read TGTGCCAGCAGCAGTGACAGGAACACCGGGGAGCTGTTTTTT. Amino acid sequence: CASSSDRNTGELFF. Looking up the rest from reference TRBV7-8 and TRBJ2-2 gives the full variable domain: GAGVSQSPRYKVAKRGQDVALRCDPISGHVSLFWYQQALGQGPEFLTYFQNEAQLDKSGLPSDRFFAERPEGSVSTLKIQRTQQEDSAVYLCASSSDRNTGELFFGEGSRLTVL.

The CDR3 here is CTSSHNQVHQPQHF. CDR3 nucleotide sequence: TGCACCAGCAGCCATAACCAGGTACATCAGCCCCAGCATTTT. The J gene is TRBJ1-5, the V gene TRBV1; no check of the table's D call, TRBD1, against the DNA was made. TRBV1 is marked as a pseudogene. The CDR3 runs 14 residues.

The chain's CDR3 is CASSLFRGRQYF. Here the CDR3 DNA reads TGTGCCAGCAGCTTATTCAGGGGGCGGCAGTACTTC. This sequence joins TRBV7-9 and TRBJ2-7, with TRBD1 matching over 8 bases. CDR3 size: 12 residues. The V gene's germline CDR1 is SEHNR and CDR2 FQNEAQ (reference sequence). V lost 2 bases to trimming and J lost 9 bases; unmatched junction nucleotides: 3.

The chain carries TRBV5-4 and TRBJ2-7; possible D gene TRBD2, 5 bases. The V end lost 1 base, the J end lost 7 bases, and 9 bases lay between the germline ends. Germline CDR1 reads SGHNT; CDR2 reads YYREEE (reference sequence). The CDR3 has 12 amino acids. In nucleotides, the CDR3 is TGTGCCAGCAGCTTGCGGGGTCTGGAGCAGTACTTC. It translates to CASSLRGLEQYF.

V is TRBV4-3 and J is TRBJ2-5; TRBD2 matches at 7 bases. Germline V lookup: CDR1 LGHNA, CDR2 YSLEER. The J segment lost 3 bases and the V segment lost 0 bases, leaving 7 bases of the junction unmatched. The CDR3 contains 16 residues. CDR3 amino acids: CASSQDGRLAEETQYF. CDR3 in DNA: TGCGCCAGCAGCCAAGATGGTCGACTAGCTGAAGAGACCCAGTACTTC.

The chain recombines TRBV2 with TRBJ2-1, with 14 bases that match TRBD2. Germline values: CDR1 SNHLY, CDR2 FYNNEI. V was pared by 9 bases and J by 14 bases, with 6 bases of the junction left unmatched. The CDR3 loop spans 12 amino acids. CDR3 sequence reads: CASGTSGRGKFF. The CDR3, as DNA: TGTGCCAGTGGGACTAGCGGGAGAGGGAAGTTCTTC.